Below are 24 T cell receptor beta chains sequenced from a single sample in a study of CD8+CD57+ T cells in acquired aplastic anemia. Patients who underwent sequencing had shown CD8+CD57+ cell expansion by flow cytometry. TCR beta VDJ combinations and CDR3 sequences were profiled from genomic DNA. Each CDR3 protein is one row after TCRdb ran MiXCR on the reads. The profile shows roughly 180,000 distinct CDR3 sequences, about half of them singletons. Sequences were obtained from sorted CD4+, CD8+, or CD8+CD57+ T cells (not recorded which) from PBMCs. The source of these receptors is a human donor with aplastic anemia.

On this clonotype: The junction departs from germline at one end; a sequencing error may be responsible. The J gene is TRBJ2-1, the V gene TRBV24-1, with D tentatively TRBD2 (5 bases). CDR1 is KGHDR and CDR2 is SFDVKD in the germline V gene. The CDR3 is made up of 16 amino acids. This CDR3 reads CATSDSGPRELNEQFF. DNA for the CDR3: TGTGCCACCAGTGACTCCGGACCGAGGGAGCTGAATGAGCAGTTTTTC.

This clonotype was detected ten times or more. The rearrangement uses TRBV12-3 or TRBV12-4 and TRBJ2-4, with D tentatively TRBD1 (6 bases). There are 15 residues in the CDR3. Deletions cut 6 bases from V and 8 bases from J, with 20 bases between. CDR3 residues: CASSPPGRKGDIQYF. CDR3 sequence (DNA): TGTGCCAGCAGCCCACCGGGACGGAAGGGGGACATTCAGTACTTC.

The chain carries TRBV6-2 or TRBV6-3 and TRBJ2-2; 8 bases map to TRBD1. Germline V gene sequence: CDR1 MNHEY, CDR2 SVGEGT. CDR3 size: 18 residues. The ends lost 0 bases at V and 1 base at J; junction bases unmatched: 7. The CDR3 spells CASSYSARGRWNTGELFF. The CDR3 DNA is TGTGCCAGCAGTTACTCTGCCAGGGGGCGATGGAACACCGGGGAGCTGTTTTTT.

The chain is built from TRBV19 and TRBJ1-2, with a possible D match to TRBD1 (5 bases). The V gene lost 3 bases and the J gene lost 5 bases, with 13 bases spanning the gap. This CDR3 spans 14 amino acids. Germline assignment: CDR1 LNHDA and CDR2 SQIVND (reference sequence). The CDR3 DNA reads as TGTGCCAGTAGTATGGAAGGGGCGGCGTATGGCTACACCTTC. Translating gives CASSMEGAAYGYTF.

This chain joins TRBV7-2 and TRBJ2-7; D is unresolved. Germline V gene data show CDR1 as SGHTA and CDR2 as FQGNSA. The CDR3 is 13 residues long. V was clipped by 6 bases and J by 2 bases, with 11 bases between them. CDR3 nucleotides: TGTGCCAGCAGTTACTCAGAAACCTACGAGCAGTACTTC. Protein sequence: CASSYSETYEQYF. The whole variable domain, filled in from reference TRBV7-2 and TRBJ2-7, reads GAGVSQSPSNKVTEKGKDVELRCDPISGHTALYWYRQSLGQGLEFLIYFQGNSAPDKSGLPSDRFSAERTGGSVSTLTIQRTQQEDSAVYLCASSYSETYEQYFGPGTRLTVT.

This clonotype was recorded at least ten times. The chain employs TRBV24-1 and TRBJ2-1; TRBD2 agrees at 8 bases. The J segment lost 7 bases and the V segment lost 5 bases, leaving 12 bases of the junction unmatched. Germline assignment: CDR1 KGHDR and CDR2 SFDVKD. The CDR3 consists of 16 residues. The CDR3 DNA is TGTGCCACCAGTGGGTCAACGGGGGGGCATCTTAATGAGCAGTTCTTC. This encodes CATSGSTGGHLNEQFF.

V is TRBV20-1 and J is TRBJ2-1, with 10 bases aligning to TRBD2. V was pared by 2 bases and J by 0 bases, with 7 bases of the junction left unmatched. CDR3 size: 17 residues. Germline V lookup: CDR1 DFQATT, CDR2 SNEGSKA (reference sequence). This CDR3 is CSARRASGGISYNEQFF. The CDR3 DNA follows: TGCAGTGCTAGAAGGGCTAGCGGGGGAATCTCCTACAATGAGCAGTTCTTC.

This chain connects TRBV9 to TRBJ2-3, with D maybe TRBD2 (7 bases). This CDR3 comprises 17 residues. V lost 2 bases to trimming and J lost 5 bases, with 21 bases between them. The germline V gene encodes CDR1 SGDLS and CDR2 YYNGEE. For the CDR3, the DNA is TGTGCCAGCAGCGTTCGTCTGATGGGGGGGCCGGGAGATACGCAGTATTTT. This translates into CASSVRLMGGPGDTQYF.

Notes on this clonotype: A much more abundant neighbour one base away suggests this may be a read error. The J gene is TRBJ2-3, the V gene TRBV10-3, with a possible D match to TRBD1 (5 bases). V lost 10 bases to trimming and J lost 8 bases, with 16 bases between them. Germline CDR1 is ENHRY and CDR2 is SYGVKD. The CDR3 is 12 amino acids. This CDR3 is CASGYSDSTQYF. CDR3 in DNA: TGTGCCAGCGGTTACTCAGACAGTACGCAGTATTTT.

This chain joins TRBV6-1 and TRBJ1-2, with D possibly matching TRBD1 (6 bases). Germline V gene sequence: CDR1 MNHNS, CDR2 SASEGT. The CDR3 length is 14 residues. The V end was cut by 5 bases, the J end by 5 bases, with 15 bases between. The CDR3 sequence: CASSQGDRQYGYTF. The CDR3 DNA reads as TGTGCCAGCAGTCAAGGAGACAGGCAGTATGGCTACACCTTC.

Worth noting for this clonotype: The conserved phenylalanine or tryptophan normally closing the CDR3 is absent here, so this likely arose from a read error. The DNA is left out, because the CDR3 cannot be placed on it with certainty; the CDR3 is given as TCRdb lists it. This chain joins TRBV10-3 and TRBJ2-7. CDR1 ENHRY and CDR2 SYGVKD come from the germline V gene. Including both end residues, the CDR3 is 11 amino acids long. The CDR3 sequence is CAIRTSNEQCL.

This clonotype has more than one count but fewer than ten. This rearrangement joins TRBV10-3 to TRBJ2-1; 12 bases agree with TRBD2. The trim removed 10 bases at V and 6 bases at J, leaving 7 bases unmatched. Germline assignment: CDR1 ENHRY and CDR2 SYGVKD. CDR3 length: 14 amino acids. CDR3 amino acids: CATSLAGGINEQFF. The CDR3 DNA reads TGTGCCACCTCGCTAGCGGGGGGGATCAATGAGCAGTTCTTC.

This chain uses TRBV5-1 with TRBJ2-1, with 13 bases fitting TRBD2. This CDR3 has 16 residues. Looked up from germline, CDR1 is SGHRS and CDR2 is YFSETQ. V lost 0 bases to trimming and J lost 5 bases; unmatched junction nucleotides: 2. The chain's CDR3 is CASSLEGLAGHNEQFF. CDR3 DNA sequence: TGCGCCAGCAGCTTGGAGGGACTAGCGGGGCACAATGAGCAGTTCTTC.

V usage is TRBV9 and J usage is TRBJ2-1; TRBD2 aligns across 11 bases. Looked up from germline, CDR1 is SGDLS and CDR2 is YYNGEE. The CDR3 extends over 17 amino acids. Germline trimming cut 3 bases from V and 1 base from J; bases unmatched to any gene: 6. The CDR3 is CASSASGLAVSYNEQFF. In nucleotides, the CDR3 is TGTGCCAGCAGCGCCTCGGGACTAGCGGTATCCTACAATGAGCAGTTCTTC.

The V call is TRBV3-1, the J call TRBJ2-2; 16 nucleotides agree with TRBD2. Germline CDR1 LGHDT, CDR2 YNNKEL (reference sequence). V trimming: 4 bases; J trimming: 7 bases; junction bases outside the gene matches: 6. This CDR3 has 17 residues. The CDR3: CASSRGLAGGRDGELFF. In nucleotides, the CDR3 is TGTGCCAGCAGCCGGGGACTAGCGGGGGGGCGCGACGGGGAGCTGTTTTTT.

The chain uses TRBV15 and TRBJ1-2; TRBD1 matches 7 bases. With V trimmed by 3 bases and J by 8 bases, 9 bases remained unmatched. This CDR3 is built from 14 residues. The germline V gene encodes CDR1 LNHNV and CDR2 YYDKDF (reference sequence). The CDR3 spells CATSSEQGWRGYTF. As DNA, the CDR3 is TGTGCCACCAGCAGTGAACAGGGGTGGCGGGGCTACACCTTC. The variable domain in full, completed from reference TRBV15 and TRBJ1-2, reads DAMVIQNPRYQVTQFGKPVTLSCSQTLNHNVMYWYQQKSSQAPKLLFHYYDKDFNNEADTPDNFQSRRPNTSFCFLDIRSPGLGDTAMYLCATSSEQGWRGYTFGSGTRLTVV.

This clonotype was found a few times. The rearrangement joins TRBV3-1 to TRBJ2-2, with D unclear. The CDR3 covers 14 residues. V lost 1 base to trimming and J lost 6 bases, with 9 bases between them. Germline values: CDR1 LGHDT, CDR2 YNNKEL (reference sequence). CDR3 sequence reads: CASSQGAPSGELFF. CDR3 DNA sequence: TGTGCCAGCAGCCAAGGGGCCCCCTCCGGGGAGCTGTTTTTT.

This clonotype was seen many times. The chain is built from TRBV12-3 or TRBV12-4 and TRBJ1-1; D gene unclear. The CDR3 runs to 13 residues. V was pared by 1 base and J by 6 bases, with 9 bases between. This CDR3 is CASSLGPGAEAFF. DNA of the CDR3: TGTGCCAGCAGTTTAGGTCCTGGAGCTGAAGCTTTCTTT.

A word on this clonotype: One junction end disagrees with the germline gene, perhaps due to a read error. The gene calls are TRBV19 and TRBJ2-4; weak D call: TRBD2 (6 bases). In germline, CDR1 is LNHDA, CDR2 SQIVND (reference sequence). The CDR3 is made up of 14 amino acids. The CDR3 protein is CASNIASGKNIQYF. The CDR3 DNA reads as TGTGCCAGTAATATAGCGAGCGGGAAAAACATTCAGTACTTC.

This chain uses TRBV2 with TRBJ2-7, with 7 bases aligning to TRBD1. Germline values: CDR1 SNHLY, CDR2 FYNNEI. J lost 2 bases, V lost 6 bases, and 10 bases had no gene match. The CDR3 is 15 residues long. The CDR3: CASSPRQGPPYEQYF. In DNA, the CDR3 is TGTGCCAGCAGCCCGAGACAGGGACCCCCCTACGAGCAGTACTTC.

The rearrangement uses TRBV15 and TRBJ2-2, with D possibly TRBD2 on 6 matching bases. Trimming shortened V by 0 bases and J by 0 bases, and 14 bases separated the two germline ends. This CDR3 is 18 amino acids long. The V gene's germline CDR1 is LNHNV and CDR2 YYDKDF (reference sequence). The CDR3 DNA is TGTGCCACCAGCAGAGAAGGCGTTATAGCGGCGAACACCGGGGAGCTGTTTTTT. This encodes CATSREGVIAANTGELFF.

This clonotype was picked up many times. The genes are TRBV12-3 or TRBV12-4 and TRBJ1-2; the D is unclear. This CDR3 is 14 amino acids long. Trimming stripped 2 bases from V and 3 bases from J, with 10 bases between. For the CDR3, the DNA is TGTGCCAGCAGTTTATTTTCAGGAGACTATGGCTACACCTTC. It is translated as CASSLFSGDYGYTF.

This chain connects TRBV29-1 to TRBJ2-7, with 8 bases that match TRBD1. V lost 4 bases to trimming and J lost 7 bases; unmatched junction nucleotides: 15. The CDR3 loop spans 15 amino acids. Germline CDR1 reads SQVTM; CDR2 reads ANQGSEA. This CDR3 is CSVGGPGQGAREQYF. The CDR3 bases are TGCAGCGTTGGAGGCCCAGGGCAGGGGGCGCGTGAGCAGTACTTC.

This clonotype was seen a few times. CDR3 DNA: TGTGCCAGCACCCTTGGTCCGGGGGGGCCGGCCGGGGAGCTGTTTTTT. Translated: CASTLGPGGPAGELFF. The genes are TRBV24-1 and TRBJ2-2, with TRBD2 identical over 8 bases. This CDR3 contains 16 residues. CDR1 is KGHDR, CDR2 SFDVKD, per germline. V shed 11 bases, J shed 6 bases, and the junction held 16 bases outside the gene matches.